This passage covers 3 T cell receptor beta chains from one sample sequenced in a study of T cell responses to AZD1222 COVID-19 vaccine. Measured with immunoSEQ multiplex PCR; TCRdb has only the in-frame clones, and not every one. The table lists some 110,000 clones, about 90% of them singletons. This sample comprised peripheral blood, obtained on day 0 of AZD1222 vaccination. Source of these receptors: an adult in good health.

The DNA for the CDR3 is TGTGCCAGCAGCCCGCGACTGGGCAGATTTAACTATGGCTACACCTTC. The encoded protein is CASSPRLGRFNYGYTF. This chain joins TRBV6-2 or TRBV6-3 and TRBJ1-2; D gene ambiguous. This CDR3 spans 16 amino acids. V was cut by 6 bases and J by 1 base, with 18 bases left in between. Germline V gene data show CDR1 as MNHEY and CDR2 as SVGEGT.

This clone was counted only a few times. J is TRBJ1-1 and V is TRBV19; 11 positions match TRBD1. The germline CDR1 and CDR2 sequences are LNHDA and SQIVND (reference sequence). CDR3 length: 16 residues. V shed 5 bases and J 6 bases; nucleotides not matched to a gene: 11. CDR3 nucleotide sequence: TGTGCCAGTAGTTTCGGACAGGGGGCAAGTAGTGCTGAAGCTTTCTTT. It encodes CASSFGQGASSAEAFF.

The rearrangement joins TRBV15 to TRBJ2-1; D remains unclear. The V gene's germline CDR1 is LNHNV and CDR2 YYDKDF (reference sequence). Between the trimmed V and J ends, which lost 4 bases and 2 bases, there was a span of 6 bases. CDR3 length: 13 residues. The CDR3 loop reads CATSKKTYNEQFF. Written as DNA, the CDR3 is TGTGCCACCAGCAAGAAGACCTACAATGAGCAGTTCTTC.